These T cell receptor beta chains were read from a single sample in a study of cytotoxic CD8 clonotypes in ibrutinib-treated CLL. Repertoires were generated with immunoSEQ multiplex PCR, while TCRdb's copy carries only in-frame clones and drops some. The sample records around 52,000 clones, 45% to 70% being singletons. Here the sequenced sample was PBMCs, taken after 24 months of ibrutinib treatment. The receptors were sampled from a human donor with chronic lymphocytic leukemia. The CDR3 runs from the conserved cysteine through the conserved F or W. The D gene is left open where the match is weak. Clone sizes are given selectively: once, few, many, or a class where the clone is expanded.

V: TRBV5-6; size: -; D: -; J: TRBJ2-2; length: 16; CDR3: CASSKDGVISTGELFF; DNA: TGTGCCAGCAGCAAGGACGGTGTTATTTCGACCGGGGAGCTGTTTTTT
V: TRBV6-5; size: -; D: -; J: TRBJ2-1; length: 11; CDR3: CASGAGNEQFF; DNA: TGTGCCAGCGGTGCAGGCAATGAGCAGTTCTTC
V: TRBV7-2; size: many; D: -; J: TRBJ1-5; length: 15; CDR3: CASSFWGIRNQPQHF; DNA: TGTGCCAGCAGCTTCTGGGGAATTCGGAATCAGCCCCAGCATTTT
V: TRBV9; size: -; D: -; J: TRBJ2-7; length: 13; CDR3: CASSVSWGDEQYF; DNA: TGTGCCAGCAGCGTTAGTTGGGGCGACGAGCAGTACTTC
V: TRBV18; size: -; D: TRBD2; J: TRBJ2-7; length: 16; CDR3: CASSPLELAASYEQYF; DNA: TGTGCCAGCTCACCCCTCGAGCTAGCGGCCTCCTACGAGCAGTACTTC
V: TRBV5-4; size: -; D: -; J: TRBJ1-6; length: 12; CDR3: CASSLVDSPLHF; DNA: TGTGCCAGCAGCTTGGTGGATTCACCCCTCCACTTT
V: TRBV25-1; size: few; D: -; J: TRBJ2-2; length: 14; CDR3: CASSDLGYTGELFF; DNA: TGTGCCAGCAGTGATCTGGGTTACACCGGGGAGCTGTTTTTT
V: TRBV6-5; size: few; D: -; J: TRBJ1-1; length: 14; CDR3: CASSYRGRNAEAFF; DNA: TGTGCCAGCAGTTACCGAGGCAGAAACGCTGAAGCTTTCTTT
V: TRBV18; size: -; D: -; J: TRBJ1-5; length: 15; CDR3: CASSQAWTDNQPQHF; DNA: TGTGCCAGCTCACAAGCCTGGACGGACAATCAGCCCCAGCATTTT
V: TRBV11-2; size: -; D: TRBD1; J: TRBJ2-3; length: 17; CDR3: CASSFRDRQLYMDTQYF; DNA: TGTGCCAGCAGCTTTCGGGACAGGCAACTTTATATGGATACGCAGTATTTT
V: TRBV29-1; size: -; D: -; J: TRBJ2-2; length: 15; CDR3: CILPRDPENTGELFF; DNA: TGCATCCTTCCCAGGGACCCAGAGAACACCGGGGAGCTGTTTTTT
V: TRBV14; size: -; D: -; J: TRBJ1-2; length: 17; CDR3: CASSQGAPAPPTNGYTF; DNA: TGTGCCAGCAGCCAAGGGGCCCCAGCACCCCCGACTAACGGCTACACCTTC
V: TRBV5-1; size: -; D: TRBD1; J: TRBJ1-2; length: 14; CDR3: CASSLAGTGDGYTF; DNA: TGCGCCAGCAGCTTAGCCGGGACAGGGGATGGCTACACCTTC
V: TRBV6-6; size: -; D: TRBD1; J: TRBJ1-4; length: 14; CDR3: CASSYSGQGEKLFF; DNA: TGTGCCAGCAGTTACTCGGGACAGGGTGAAAAACTGTTTTTT
V: TRBV27; size: few; D: TRBD1; J: TRBJ2-1; length: 14; CDR3: CASSRGQGWGEQFF; DNA: TGTGCCAGCAGTAGAGGACAGGGGTGGGGTGAGCAGTTCTTC
V: TRBV11-2; size: -; D: -; J: TRBJ2-3; length: 14; CDR3: CASSHPNSADTQYF; DNA: TGTGCCAGCAGCCACCCAAACAGCGCAGATACGCAGTATTTT
V: TRBV2; size: -; D: -; J: TRBJ1-6; length: 16; CDR3: CASSERDRRNNSPLHF; DNA: TGTGCCAGCAGTGAGAGAGACAGAAGAAATAATTCACCCCTCCACTTT
V: TRBV27; size: few; D: -; J: TRBJ2-7; length: 12; CDR3: CTTGRNPHEQYF; DNA: TGCACCACGGGTCGAAACCCCCACGAGCAGTACTTC
V: TRBV6-5; size: many; D: TRBD1; J: TRBJ2-7; length: 13; CDR3: CASSYLDRAEQYF; DNA: TGTGCCAGCAGTTACCTCGACAGGGCCGAGCAGTACTTC
V: TRBV18; size: -; D: -; J: TRBJ2-3; length: 13; CDR3: CASSPDSTDTQYF; DNA: TGTGCCAGCTCACCCGACAGCACAGATACGCAGTATTTT
V: TRBV7-8; size: -; D: TRBD2; J: TRBJ2-3; length: 17; CDR3: CASSLAMSGEGTDTQYF; DNA: TGTGCCAGCAGCTTAGCCATGAGCGGGGAGGGCACAGATACGCAGTATTTT
V: TRBV25-1; size: few; D: -; J: TRBJ1-2; length: 11; CDR3: CASSGRFGYTF; DNA: TGTGCCAGCAGTGGCCGGTTTGGCTACACCTTC
V: TRBV5-6; size: few; D: -; J: TRBJ1-3; length: 14; CDR3: CASSLDGSGNTIYF; DNA: TGTGCCAGCAGTCTGGACGGCTCTGGAAACACCATATATTTT
V: TRBV5-1; size: -; D: TRBD2; J: TRBJ2-1; length: 15; CDR3: CASSLELAGFHEQFF; DNA: TGCGCCAGCAGCTTGGAGTTAGCGGGATTCCATGAGCAGTTCTTC
V: TRBV2; size: -; D: TRBD1; J: TRBJ1-2; length: 17; CDR3: CASSEAVPGQGRRGYTF; DNA: TGTGCCAGCAGTGAAGCGGTCCCGGGACAGGGGAGGAGGGGCTACACCTTC
V: TRBV13; size: -; D: TRBD1; J: TRBJ1-1; length: 13; CDR3: CASSPRGPTEAFF; DNA: TGTGCCAGCAGCCCCAGGGGGCCAACTGAAGCTTTCTTT
V: TRBV5-1; size: -; D: TRBD1; J: TRBJ1-5; length: 16; CDR3: CASSIGQVVSNQPQHF; DNA: TGCGCCAGCAGCATTGGACAGGTAGTTAGCAATCAGCCCCAGCATTTT
V: TRBV14; size: -; D: TRBD2; J: TRBJ2-2; length: 16; CDR3: CASSHRLAGGSGELFF; DNA: TGTGCCAGCAGCCACCGACTAGCGGGGGGGTCCGGGGAGCTGTTTTTT
V: TRBV6-4; size: -; D: TRBD2; J: TRBJ2-1; length: 14; CDR3: CASSETSGGREQFF; DNA: TGTGCCAGCAGTGAGACTAGCGGGGGGCGCGAGCAGTTCTTC
V: TRBV5-1; size: -; D: -; J: TRBJ2-5; length: 17; CDR3: CASSDITSPFYQETQYF; DNA: TGCGCCAGCAGTGATATCACTAGCCCATTTTACCAAGAGACCCAGTACTTC
V: TRBV6-1; size: -; D: -; J: TRBJ2-3; length: 19; CDR3: CASSALAGGLTSSTDTQYF; DNA: TGTGCCAGCAGTGCCCTCGCCGGGGGGCTCACTTCTAGCACAGATACGCAGTATTTT
V: TRBV18; size: -; D: TRBD2; J: TRBJ2-2; length: 18; CDR3: CASSPGREKVVNTGELFF; DNA: TGTGCCAGCTCACCAGGGCGGGAGAAGGTCGTTAACACCGGGGAGCTGTTTTTT
V: TRBV20-1; size: -; D: -; J: TRBJ1-1; length: 11; CDR3: CSAPLNTEAFF; DNA: TGCAGTGCTCCCTTGAACACTGAAGCTTTCTTT
V: TRBV7-6; size: once; D: TRBD2; J: TRBJ2-1; length: 15; CDR3: CASSPVAGADNEQFF; DNA: TGTGCCAGCAGCCCAGTGGCGGGAGCTGACAATGAGCAGTTCTTC
V: TRBV29-1; size: -; D: TRBD2; J: TRBJ2-4; length: 14; CDR3: CSVDGLAGENIQYF; DNA: TGCAGCGTTGATGGGCTAGCGGGAGAGAACATTCAGTACTTC